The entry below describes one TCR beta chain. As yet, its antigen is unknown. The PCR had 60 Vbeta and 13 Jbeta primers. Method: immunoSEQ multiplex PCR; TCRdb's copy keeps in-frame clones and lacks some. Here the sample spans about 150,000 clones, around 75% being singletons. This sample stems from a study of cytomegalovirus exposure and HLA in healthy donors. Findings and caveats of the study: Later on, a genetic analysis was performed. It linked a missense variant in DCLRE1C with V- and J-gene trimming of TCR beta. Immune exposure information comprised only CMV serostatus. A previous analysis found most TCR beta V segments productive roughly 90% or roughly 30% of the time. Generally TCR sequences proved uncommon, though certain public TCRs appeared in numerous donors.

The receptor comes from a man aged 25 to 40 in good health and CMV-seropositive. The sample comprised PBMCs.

The CDR3 DNA reads TGTGCCAGCACTAGCACAGATACGCAGTATTTT. It codes for CASTSTDTQYF. This rearrangement joins TRBV28 to TRBJ2-3, with D unclear. Germline V gene lookup returns CDR1 MDHEN and CDR2 SYDVKM. V shed 7 bases and J shed 0 bases, with 2 bases lying between them. CDR3 length: 11 amino acids.